This T cell receptor beta chain was sequenced during a study of cytomegalovirus exposure and HLA in healthy donors. Study-wide background: From donors who were HLA-typed, an early data release held about 85 million unique TCRs.

Study outcomes and limitations: For presence/absence analyses, sequencing depth was assumed to be roughly uniform across donors. Differences between HLA loci emerged in a later analysis of TCR association rates, with DRB1 most and HLA-C fewest.

The primer mix had 60 Vbeta and 13 Jbeta primers. The assay was immunoSEQ multiplex PCR, and TCRdb's table has in-frame clones only and misses some. Of around 94,000 clones listed, approximately 80% are singletons. This donor's file did not include a recorded CMV serostatus. The CDR3 has 15 residues. V lost 4 bases and J lost 3; bases outside the gene matches: 8. The germline gives CDR1 MGHDK, CDR2 SYGVNS. Notes on this clone: The antigen is not known.

V and J are TRBV25-1 and TRBJ2-7; 8 bases map to TRBD2. This TCR was sampled from a human donor in good health. The sample consisted of PBMCs. In DNA form, the CDR3 reads TGTGCCAGCAGTGGCGCCGGGACTAGGGGCTACGAGCAGTACTTC. Translated, it gives CASSGAGTRGYEQYF.